Shown below are 14 T cell receptor beta chains from a single sample sequenced in a study of CD8 T cells in Susac syndrome. With random hexamers, about 0.5 to 1 ug RNA was reverse transcribed. From the immunoSEQ multiplex PCR reads, TCRdb called clonotypes with MiXCR, one entry per CDR3 protein. The table shows around 280,000 distinct CDR3 sequences, with around 83% occurring only once. Sequenced: CD8+ T cells from PBMCs. These receptors all come from a human donor with multiple sclerosis.

The V gene is TRBV24-1, the J gene TRBJ2-5, with D perhaps TRBD1 (6 bases). V was pared by 4 bases and J by 5 bases, with 19 bases between. Germline V gene sequence: CDR1 KGHDR, CDR2 SFDVKD. The CDR3 contains 16 residues. Here the CDR3 reads CATSDYLTGSRETQYF. The CDR3 DNA sequence: TGTGCCACCAGTGACTACCTCACAGGGTCCAGGGAGACCCAGTACTTC.

The chain couples TRBV3-1 to TRBJ2-7; 8 bases map to TRBD2. V lost 1 base to trimming and J lost 0 bases; unmatched junction nucleotides: 8. This CDR3 has 17 residues. Germline CDR1 reads LGHDT; CDR2 reads YNNKEL (reference sequence). As DNA, the CDR3 is TGTGCCAGCAGCCAAGGACTAGCGCGTTATCACTCCTACGAGCAGTACTTC. This sequence encodes CASSQGLARYHSYEQYF.

The rearrangement uses TRBV27 and TRBJ2-4; 7 bases align to TRBD2. With 5 bases clipped from V and 1 base from J, the junction kept 23 bases outside the gene matches. The CDR3 loop spans 21 amino acids. Germline assignment: CDR1 MNHEY and CDR2 SMNVEV (reference sequence). CDR3 protein: CASSPLREAGFERGAKNIQYF. The CDR3 DNA follows: TGTGCCAGCAGTCCCCTCCGGGAGGCAGGTTTTGAGAGAGGGGCCAAAAACATTCAGTACTTC.

The V call is TRBV29-1, the J call TRBJ1-1; D is possibly TRBD1 (5 bases). V lost 7 bases, J lost 10 bases, and 25 bases lay in between. This CDR3 is 14 amino acids long. CDR1 and CDR2 from the germline V gene are SQVTM and ANQGSEA. CDR3 DNA: TGCAGCGCCAGGACAAATGGTTTGGTACAAGGAGCTTTCTTT. This gives the protein CSARTNGLVQGAFF. Filled out from reference TRBV29-1 and TRBJ1-1, the complete variable domain reads SAVISQKPSRDICQRGTSLTIQCQVDSQVTMMFWYRQQPGQSLTLIATANQGSEATYESGFVIDKFPISRPNLTFSTLTVSNMSPEDSSIYLCSARTNGLVQGAFFGQGTRLTVV.

V gene TRBV5-6 combines with J gene TRBJ2-3; D might be TRBD2 (6 bases). CDR1 SGHDT and CDR2 YYEEEE come from the germline V gene. The CDR3 runs 16 residues. With 3 bases removed from V and 6 bases from J, the gap between germline ends came to 20 bases. The CDR3 reads CASSYFSGGPYDTQYF. CDR3 nucleotide sequence: TGTGCCAGCAGCTATTTCTCCGGGGGTCCTTACGATACGCAGTATTTT.

This chain joins TRBV28 and TRBJ2-1, with 10 bases that match TRBD2. The CDR3 spans 15 residues. Germline V CDR1 and CDR2: MDHEN, SYDVKM. Trimming at V came to 6 bases and at J to 3 bases, leaving 5 bases not matched to a gene. CDR3 sequence reads: CASRPLAGFYNEQFF. The CDR3 nucleotides are TGTGCCAGCAGACCACTAGCGGGGTTCTACAATGAGCAGTTCTTC.

The rearrangement uses TRBV5-1 and TRBJ1-1; 10 positions match TRBD1. Germline lookup yields CDR1 SGHRS and CDR2 YFSETQ. The CDR3 runs 20 residues. After removal of 1 base from V and 3 bases from J, the junction contained 18 bases not matched to a gene. CDR3 protein: CASSLSITRTGGGYDTEAFF. The CDR3 DNA sequence: TGCGCCAGCAGCTTGTCGATCACCCGGACAGGGGGTGGGTATGACACTGAAGCTTTCTTT.

The chain links TRBV4-1 to TRBJ2-1; the D gene could be TRBD1 or TRBD2 (5 bases each). Trimming took 1 base from V and 10 from J, leaving 11 bases between them. The germline gives CDR1 MGHRA, CDR2 YSYEKL. The CDR3 has 13 residues. The CDR3 nucleotides are TGCGCCAGCAGCCAAGTACCGGGACGAGAGCAGTTCTTC. Protein sequence: CASSQVPGREQFF.

This clonotype has a handful of counts. The gene calls are TRBV20-1 and TRBJ1-1; D is ambiguous. The germline CDR1 and CDR2 sequences are DFQATT and SNEGSKA (reference sequence). The CDR3 consists of 10 residues. Between the trimmed V and J ends, which lost 3 bases and 10 bases, there was a span of 9 bases. CDR3 nucleotide sequence: TGCAGTGCTAGTGTCCGAGGAGCTTTCTTT. Protein: CSASVRGAFF.

The V and J genes are TRBV29-1 and TRBJ2-7; 10 nucleotides agree with TRBD2. V shed 4 bases, J shed 2 bases, and the junction held 5 bases outside the gene matches. CDR1 SQVTM and CDR2 ANQGSEA come from the germline V gene. The CDR3 is made up of 14 amino acids. The DNA of the CDR3 is TGCAGCGTTGGGACTAGCGGTTTGGCCTACGAGCAGTACTTC. Translated: CSVGTSGLAYEQYF.

The J gene is TRBJ2-3, the V gene TRBV7-9; 8 positions agree with TRBD1. Losses at the gene ends were 5 bases for V and 0 bases for J; bases not matched to a gene: 7. Per the germline V gene, CDR1 is SEHNR and CDR2 is FQNEAQ (reference sequence). This CDR3 region has 16 residues. In DNA, the CDR3 is TGTGCCAGCAGCCCGGGACAGGATTCTAGCACAGATACGCAGTATTTT. Its protein is CASSPGQDSSTDTQYF.

The table lists this clonotype with a few counts. V and J are TRBV5-4 and TRBJ2-7, with D maybe TRBD2 (5 bases). In germline, CDR1 is SGHNT, CDR2 YYREEE (reference sequence). V was trimmed by 2 bases and J by 3 bases, leaving 21 bases between them. The CDR3 sequence is 17 residues long. The CDR3 DNA reads as TGTGCCAGCAGCTTTAAGGTAGCGCGGGCCTCGAGCTACGAGCAGTACTTC. It translates to CASSFKVARASSYEQYF.

This clonotype was detected only a few times. The rearrangement uses TRBV28 and TRBJ2-3; 9 bases map to TRBD2. Trimming at V came to 3 bases and at J to 1 base, leaving 2 bases not matched to a gene. This CDR3 comprises 15 residues. Germline CDR1 MDHEN, CDR2 SYDVKM. CDR3 region: CASSFRLAGTDTQYF. For the CDR3, the DNA is TGTGCCAGCAGTTTTAGACTAGCGGGCACAGATACGCAGTATTTT.

J is TRBJ2-1 and V is TRBV20-1; 13 bases agree with TRBD2. V lost 0 bases and J lost 7; bases outside the gene matches: 3. The CDR3 runs 15 residues. Germline V gene data show CDR1 as DFQATT and CDR2 as SNEGSKA (reference sequence). This chain's CDR3 is CSARDPLAGGNEQFF. As DNA, the CDR3 is TGCAGTGCTAGAGATCCACTAGCGGGAGGGAATGAGCAGTTCTTC.